Listed below are T cell receptor beta chains from one sample, sequenced in a study of blood T cell repertoires in COVID-19. The method was immunoSEQ multiplex PCR; TCRdb's version includes in-frame clones alone and lacks a portion of them. This table holds around 150,000 clones, more than 85% found once. Sequencing was done on a sample of peripheral blood. The source is a woman aged 55-70 years with COVID-19, enrolled during active disease. Each CDR3 is given with its conserved first and last residue. D genes are given only for firm matches. Rows may omit the clone size; those that give it use once, few, many or a size class.

D gene,J gene,clone size,V gene,CDR3 protein,CDR3 DNA
TRBD2,TRBJ2-3,-,TRBV29-1,CSVAGTSGTDTQYF,TGCAGCGTTGCCGGGACTAGCGGCACAGATACGCAGTATTTT
-,TRBJ1-2,-,TRBV3-1/TRBV3-2,CASGQRPGGYGYTF,TGTGCCAGTGGACAGAGGCCGGGCGGCTATGGCTACACCTTC
-,TRBJ1-1,-,TRBV6-5,CASRQPLNTEAFF,TGTGCCAGCAGACAACCCCTGAACACTGAAGCTTTCTTT
-,TRBJ1-2,-,TRBV15,CATSRDRIAGWGYTF,TGTGCCACCAGCAGAGACCGTATTGCAGGGTGGGGCTACACCTTC
-,TRBJ2-3,-,TRBV27,CASSLSAGSVLDGNTQYF,TGTGCCAGCAGTTTATCGGCGGGGAGCGTCCTGGACGGGAATACGCAGTATTTT
-,TRBJ1-5,-,TRBV6-2/TRBV6-3,CASRPTPLNQPQHF,TGTGCCAGCAGGCCTACTCCTTTAAATCAGCCCCAGCATTTT
-,TRBJ2-3,-,TRBV5-4,CASSPTGSDTQYF,TGTGCCAGCAGTCCAACAGGGTCCGATACGCAGTATTTT
-,TRBJ2-7,-,TRBV5-4,CASSLGRGSYEQYF,TGTGCCAGCAGCTTGGGCAGGGGTAGCTACGAGCAGTACTTC
TRBD1,TRBJ1-1,-,TRBV4-3,CASSQGTGGNTEAFF,TGCGCCAGCAGCCAGGGCACAGGGGGGAACACTGAAGCTTTCTTT
-,TRBJ2-1,-,TRBV9,CASSVDRGSSYNEQFF,TGTGCCAGCAGCGTAGATCGGGGGAGCTCCTACAATGAGCAGTTCTTC
TRBD2,TRBJ2-1,-,TRBV2,CATWGGSAGLKFVVEQFF,TGTGCCACTTGGGGGGGTTCGGCGGGGCTGAAATTTGTTGTTGAGCAGTTCTTC
TRBD1,TRBJ2-3,-,TRBV4-2,CASSQEYGQGHDTQYF,TGTGCCAGCAGCCAAGAGTATGGACAGGGCCATGATACGCAGTATTTT
-,TRBJ1-1,-,TRBV11-2,CASDSNLEAFF,TGTGCCAGTGACAGCAACCTAGAAGCTTTCTTT
TRBD2,TRBJ2-1,-,TRBV20-1,CSASPFRGAYNEQFF,TGCAGTGCTAGTCCTTTCCGGGGGGCCTACAATGAGCAGTTCTTC
-,TRBJ1-5,-,TRBV6-2/TRBV6-3,CASSFDEGSGNQPQHF,TGTGCCAGCAGTTTCGACGAGGGTAGCGGCAATCAGCCCCAGCATTTT
TRBD1,TRBJ1-2,-,TRBV4-1,CASSHAPGTGDGYTF,TGCGCCAGCAGCCACGCTCCCGGGACAGGGGATGGCTACACCTTC
TRBD1,TRBJ2-7,-,TRBV7-9,CASSLGTGPYEQYF,TGTGCCAGCAGCTTAGGGACAGGACCATACGAGCAGTACTTC
TRBD1,TRBJ1-5,-,TRBV29-1,CSVATGVGNQPQHF,TGCAGCGTGGCTACAGGGGTAGGCAATCAGCCCCAGCATTTT
-,TRBJ1-2,once,TRBV14,CASSPRLSYGYTF,TGTGCCAGCAGCCCACGGTTATCCTATGGCTACACCTTC
TRBD1,TRBJ1-6,-,TRBV7-2,CASSPDRDGFNSPLHF,TGTGCCAGCAGCCCCGACAGGGACGGTTTTAATTCACCCCTCCACTTT
-,TRBJ1-2,few,TRBV3-1/TRBV3-2,CASSQAQISNYGYTF,TGTGCCAGCAGCCAAGCACAAATATCTAACTATGGCTACACCTTC
TRBD2,TRBJ2-7,-,TRBV7-2,CASRIGLAGGAYEQYF,TGTGCCAGCAGGATAGGGCTAGCGGGGGGCGCCTACGAGCAGTACTTC
-,TRBJ1-5,-,TRBV19,CASNDPGWSNQPQHF,TGTGCCAGTAACGACCCGGGGTGGAGCAATCAGCCCCAGCATTTT
-,TRBJ1-3,-,TRBV29-1,CSAWMGSGNTIYF,TGCAGCGCCTGGATGGGGAGTGGAAACACCATATATTTT
-,TRBJ1-1,-,TRBV7-2,CASSDREAPFF,TGTGCCAGCAGCGACCGGGAGGCCCCTTTCTTT
TRBD1,TRBJ1-6,-,TRBV27,CASSNRGYNSPLHF,TGTGCCAGCAGTAACAGGGGGTATAATTCACCCCTCCACTTT
-,TRBJ1-3,-,TRBV20-1,CSASPGAGNTIYF,TGCAGTGCTAGTCCCGGTGCCGGAAACACCATATATTTT
-,TRBJ1-4,-,TRBV18,CASSPPLVVGEKLFF,TGTGCCAGCTCACCCCCCCTAGTAGTTGGGGAAAAACTGTTTTTT
TRBD1,TRBJ1-1,-,TRBV6-2/TRBV6-3,CASSPGQLNTEAFF,TGTGCCAGCAGTCCGGGACAGCTGAACACTGAAGCTTTCTTT
-,TRBJ1-4,-,TRBV30,CAWGRRTATNEKLFF,TGTGCCTGGGGTCGGCGGACAGCAACTAATGAAAAACTGTTTTTT
-,TRBJ2-4,-,TRBV18,CASSPPSGNIQYF,TGTGCCAGCTCACCACCGTCAGGGAACATTCAGTACTTC
-,TRBJ1-1,-,TRBV29-1,CSAEQNTEAFF,TGCAGCGCAGAGCAGAACACTGAAGCTTTCTTT
TRBD2,TRBJ2-7,-,TRBV23-1,CASSHLGGSYEQYF,TGCGCCAGCAGTCATCTGGGGGGGTCCTACGAGCAGTACTTC
-,TRBJ1-2,-,TRBV20-1,CSAQALYGYTF,TGCAGTGCCCAGGCTCTCTATGGCTACACCTTC
TRBD1,TRBJ1-1,-,TRBV7-3,CASSPDRATEAFF,TGTGCCAGCAGCCCCGACAGGGCCACTGAAGCTTTCTTT
TRBD1,TRBJ2-1,-,TRBV7-3,CASSSRTGYNEQFF,TGTGCCAGCAGCTCCAGGACAGGGTACAATGAGCAGTTCTTC
TRBD2,TRBJ2-1,few,TRBV19,CASTAGVGNEQFF,TGTGCCAGTACTGCGGGGGTGGGCAATGAGCAGTTCTTC
-,TRBJ1-6,-,TRBV19,CASSIAGIYNSPLHF,TGTGCCAGTAGTATAGCCGGGATCTATAATTCACCCCTCCACTTT
TRBD1,TRBJ1-2,-,TRBV9,CASSAEGTAWYGYTF,TGTGCCAGCAGCGCAGAGGGGACAGCATGGTATGGCTACACCTTC
-,TRBJ1-1,-,TRBV2,CASRSTGMNTEAFF,TGTGCCAGCAGGTCCACAGGGATGAACACTGAAGCTTTCTTT
-,TRBJ2-7,-,TRBV19,CASSILAGATYEQYF,TGTGCCAGTAGTATCTTGGCGGGGGCAACCTACGAGCAGTACTTC
-,TRBJ2-7,-,TRBV4-2,CASSRDRKSYEQYF,TGTGCCAGCAGCCGCGACAGGAAATCCTACGAGCAGTACTTC
-,TRBJ1-5,once,TRBV30,CAWSVLGPPLSNQPQHF,TGTGCCTGGAGTGTACTGGGGCCCCCACTGAGTAATCAGCCCCAGCATTTT
TRBD1,TRBJ1-1,-,TRBV7-9,CASSPDRGIGRNTEAFF,TGTGCCAGCAGCCCAGACAGGGGTATAGGGAGGAACACTGAAGCTTTCTTT
-,TRBJ1-2,-,TRBV6-4,CASSDSSQVGYTF,TGTGCCAGCAGTGACTCGAGTCAGGTCGGCTACACCTTC
-,TRBJ2-7,-,TRBV7-2,CASSSSKPNSGRAYEQYF,TGTGCCAGCAGCTCAAGCAAACCTAATTCGGGAAGGGCCTACGAGCAGTACTTC
-,TRBJ2-1,-,TRBV5-1,CASSPRTGGRSSYNEQFF,TGCGCCAGCAGCCCGCGGACGGGGGGCAGAAGCTCCTACAATGAGCAGTTCTTC
TRBD2,TRBJ2-3,-,TRBV6-4,CASSERGGPDTQYF,TGTGCCAGCAGTGAGCGGGGGGGCCCAGATACGCAGTATTTT
TRBD2,TRBJ2-2,-,TRBV6-5,CAVSPGLAGTGELFF,TGTGCCGTATCACCGGGACTAGCGGGTACCGGGGAGCTGTTTTTT
TRBD2,TRBJ2-5,-,TRBV4-2,CASSQVKRGGLETQYF,TGTGCCAGCAGCCAAGTCAAGCGGGGGGGCCTGGAGACCCAGTACTTC